The clone carrying this TCR beta chain appeared a single time. What it binds is not known. These data come from a study of shared clonotypes between healthy human individuals. Clones were sequenced by immunoSEQ multiplex PCR, and TCRdb holds only the in-frame ones, with some missing. The sample contains about 980,000 clones, over 75% of which appear only once. Notes on the study in general: The sole specimen, blood, was sampled, and tissue repertoires likely differ.

This CDR3 is 13 amino acids long. Trimming cost V 0 bases and J 4 bases, with 7 bases left between them. CDR1 is SGHNT and CDR2 is YYREEE in the germline V gene (reference sequence). The sequencing sample was made of memory CD4+ T cells sorted from blood. Subset meaning: CD45RA-negative fraction. The chain links TRBV5-4 to TRBJ1-1; D gene uncertain. The source is a man aged 18 to 29 in good health. The CDR3 reads CASSLEEPTEAFF. CDR3 nucleotides: TGTGCCAGCAGCTTGGAAGAGCCCACTGAAGCTTTCTTT.